A selection of T cell receptor beta chains follows, all from one sample in a study of sequential checkpoint blockade in melanoma. The protocol was immunoSEQ multiplex PCR, while the TCRdb copy is restricted to in-frame clones and leaves out a portion. The sample records almost 7,500 clones, around 24% being singletons. This sample comprised tumor tissue (inferred from file names), obtained from a patient given nivolumab and ipilimumab in sequence. These TCRs come from a human donor with melanoma. Both conserved end residues are part of each CDR3. The D gene is left open where the match is weak. Clone sizes are given selectively: once, few, many, or a class where the clone is expanded.

d_call	v_call	clone_size	j_call	cdr3_nt	cdr3_aa
-	TRBV2	-	TRBJ1-4	TGTGCCAGCAGTGGAGGGAATGAAAAACTGTTTTTT	CASSGGNEKLFF
TRBD2	TRBV7-6	-	TRBJ2-1	TGTGCCAGCAGCCCCGGGGAGGGGCGCCTCTCCTACAATGAGCAGTTCTTC	CASSPGEGRLSYNEQFF
-	TRBV11-3	medium-sized	TRBJ2-1	TGTGCCAGCAGCTTGGGGAGTACCCCTCGGTCGAACAATGAGCAGTTCTTC	CASSLGSTPRSNNEQFF
TRBD2	TRBV12-5	-	TRBJ2-5	TGTGCTAGTGGTCTAGGGACTAGCGGGAGCCAAGAGACCCAGTACTTC	CASGLGTSGSQETQYF
TRBD1	TRBV15	-	TRBJ2-3	TGTGCCACCATGGGACAGGGGAGAAGTACAGATACGCAGTATTTT	CATMGQGRSTDTQYF
TRBD1	TRBV6-8	few	TRBJ2-6	TGTGCCAGCAGTCGGGCGTCGACAGGGTCTGGGGCCAACGTCCTGACTTTC	CASSRASTGSGANVLTF
TRBD2	TRBV11-3	few	TRBJ2-1	TGTGCCAGCAGCTTGGACCTAGCGGCCCTCTACAATGAGCAGTTCTTC	CASSLDLAALYNEQFF
-	TRBV12-5	medium-sized	TRBJ1-4	TGTGCCGCCCGAAGGACTCCTAATGAAAAACTGTTTTTT	CAARRTPNEKLFF